This T cell receptor (beta chain) was recovered during a study of T cell responses to AZD1222 COVID-19 vaccine. As concerns this clone: The antigen is not known.

Measured with immunoSEQ multiplex PCR; TCRdb has only the in-frame clones, and not every one. Of some 100,000 clones in the sample, about 87% were seen once. Per germline, CDR1 LGHNT and CDR2 FRNRAP. This CDR3 is built from 16 residues. The ends lost 6 bases at V and 1 base at J; junction bases unmatched: 8. Regarding the study as a whole: It should be noted that donors were predominantly white British and more often female, and clonal diversity was possibly underestimated. Spike-specific TCR breadth and depth grew following two AZD1222 doses.

The receptor comes from an adult in good health. The V gene is TRBV12-5, the J gene TRBJ1-1; TRBD1 aligns across 10 bases. The source material was peripheral blood, sampled on day 0 of AZD1222 vaccination. CDR3: CASGLDRGWSNTEAFF. As DNA, the CDR3 is TGTGCTAGTGGGCTGGACAGGGGGTGGTCGAACACTGAAGCTTTCTTT.